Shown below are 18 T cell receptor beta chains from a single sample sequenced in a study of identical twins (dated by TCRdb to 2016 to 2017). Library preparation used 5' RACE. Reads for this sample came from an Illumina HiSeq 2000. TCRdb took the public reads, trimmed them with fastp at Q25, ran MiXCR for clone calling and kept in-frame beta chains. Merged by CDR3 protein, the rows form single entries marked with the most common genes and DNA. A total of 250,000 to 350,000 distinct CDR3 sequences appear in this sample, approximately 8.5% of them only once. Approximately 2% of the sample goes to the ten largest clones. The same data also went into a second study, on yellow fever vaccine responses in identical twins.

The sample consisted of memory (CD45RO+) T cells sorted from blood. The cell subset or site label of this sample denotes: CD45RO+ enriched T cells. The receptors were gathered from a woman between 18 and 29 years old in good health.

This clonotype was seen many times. The CDR3, as DNA: TGTGCCAGCAACGTACAGGGTAACACTGAAGCTTTCTTT. Translation: CASNVQGNTEAFF. The rearrangement uses TRBV5-5 and TRBJ1-1, with a possible D match to TRBD1 (6 bases). This CDR3 contains 13 residues. The V end lost 6 bases, the J end lost 2 bases, and 11 bases lay between the germline ends. Looked up from germline, CDR1 is SGHKS and CDR2 is YYEKEE (reference sequence). Looking up the rest from reference TRBV5-5 and TRBJ1-1 gives the full variable domain: DAGVTQSPTHLIKTRGQQVTLRCSPISGHKSVSWYQQVLGQGPQFIFQYYEKEERGRGNFPDRFSARQFPNYSSELNVNALLLGDSALYLCASNVQGNTEAFFGQGTRLTVV.

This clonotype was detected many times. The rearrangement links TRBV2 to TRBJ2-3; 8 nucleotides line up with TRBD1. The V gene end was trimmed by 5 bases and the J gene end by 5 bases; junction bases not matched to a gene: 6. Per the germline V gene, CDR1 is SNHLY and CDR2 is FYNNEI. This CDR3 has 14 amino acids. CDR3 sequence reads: CASSSRTGQDTQYF. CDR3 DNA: TGTGCCAGCAGTTCCAGGACAGGGCAAGATACGCAGTATTTT.

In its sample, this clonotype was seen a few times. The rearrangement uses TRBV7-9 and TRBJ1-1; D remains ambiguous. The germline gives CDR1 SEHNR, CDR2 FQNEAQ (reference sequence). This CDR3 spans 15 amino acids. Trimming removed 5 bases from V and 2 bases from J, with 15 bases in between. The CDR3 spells CASSPPARGNTEAFF. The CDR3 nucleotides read TGTGCCAGCAGCCCCCCGGCAAGAGGAAACACTGAAGCTTTCTTT. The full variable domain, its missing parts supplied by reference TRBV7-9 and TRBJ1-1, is DTGVSQNPRHKITKRGQNVTFRCDPISEHNRLYWYRQTLGQGPEFLTYFQNEAQLEKSRLLSDRFSAERPKGSFSTLEIQRTEQGDSAMYLCASSPPARGNTEAFFGQGTRLTVV.

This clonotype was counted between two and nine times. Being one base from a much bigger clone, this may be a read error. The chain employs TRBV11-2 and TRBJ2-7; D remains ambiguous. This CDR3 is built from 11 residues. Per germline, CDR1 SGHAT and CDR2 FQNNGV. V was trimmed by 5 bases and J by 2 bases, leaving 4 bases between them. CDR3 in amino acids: CASSTAYEQYF. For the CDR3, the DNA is TGTGCCAGCAGCACCGCCTACGAGCAGTACTTC.

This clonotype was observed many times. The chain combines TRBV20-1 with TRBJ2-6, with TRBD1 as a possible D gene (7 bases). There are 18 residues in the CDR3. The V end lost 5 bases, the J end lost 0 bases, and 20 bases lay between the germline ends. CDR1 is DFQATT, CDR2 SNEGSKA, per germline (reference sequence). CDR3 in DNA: TGCAGTGCTTACCGGGGCAGGGGGGTCAACTCTGGGGCCAACGTCCTGACTTTC. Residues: CSAYRGRGVNSGANVLTF.

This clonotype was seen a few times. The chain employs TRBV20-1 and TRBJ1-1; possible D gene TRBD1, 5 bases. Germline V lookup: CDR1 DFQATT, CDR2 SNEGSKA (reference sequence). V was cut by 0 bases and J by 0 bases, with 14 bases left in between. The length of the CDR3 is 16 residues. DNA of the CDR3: TGCAGTGCTAGAGATCGGAGGGGAGCTTTGAACACTGAAGCTTTCTTT. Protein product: CSARDRRGALNTEAFF.

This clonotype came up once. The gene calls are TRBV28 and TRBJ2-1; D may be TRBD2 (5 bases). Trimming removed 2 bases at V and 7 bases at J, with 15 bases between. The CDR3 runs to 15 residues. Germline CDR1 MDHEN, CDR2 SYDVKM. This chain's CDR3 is CASSLPVPSGNEQFF. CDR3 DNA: TGTGCCAGCAGTTTACCAGTCCCCTCGGGGAATGAGCAGTTCTTC.

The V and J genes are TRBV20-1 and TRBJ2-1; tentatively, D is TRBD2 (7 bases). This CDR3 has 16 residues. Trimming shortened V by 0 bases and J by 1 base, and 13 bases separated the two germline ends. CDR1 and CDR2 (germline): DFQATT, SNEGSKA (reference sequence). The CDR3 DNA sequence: TGCAGTGCTAGAGAGCGCGGGGGCCCGTCCTACAATGAGCAGTTCTTC. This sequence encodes CSARERGGPSYNEQFF.

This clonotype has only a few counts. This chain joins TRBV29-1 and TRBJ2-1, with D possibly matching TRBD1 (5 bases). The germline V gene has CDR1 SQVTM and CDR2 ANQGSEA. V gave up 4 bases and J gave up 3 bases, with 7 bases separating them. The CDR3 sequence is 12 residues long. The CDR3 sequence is CSVGGIYNEQFF. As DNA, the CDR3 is TGCAGCGTTGGGGGCATCTACAATGAGCAGTTCTTC.

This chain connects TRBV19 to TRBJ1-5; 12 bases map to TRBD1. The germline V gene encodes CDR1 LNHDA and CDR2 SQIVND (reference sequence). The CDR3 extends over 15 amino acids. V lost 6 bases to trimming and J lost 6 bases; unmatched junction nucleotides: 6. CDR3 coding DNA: TGTGCCAGTAGAATGGGACAGGGGGCACGTCAGCCCCAGCATTTT. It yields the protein CASRMGQGARQPQHF.

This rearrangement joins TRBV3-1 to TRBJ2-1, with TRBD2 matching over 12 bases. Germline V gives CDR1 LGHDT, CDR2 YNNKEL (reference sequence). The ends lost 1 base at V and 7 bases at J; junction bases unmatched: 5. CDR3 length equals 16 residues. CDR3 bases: TGTGCCAGCAGCCAAGCCCGGACTAGCGGGGAGAATGAGCAGTTCTTC. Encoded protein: CASSQARTSGENEQFF.

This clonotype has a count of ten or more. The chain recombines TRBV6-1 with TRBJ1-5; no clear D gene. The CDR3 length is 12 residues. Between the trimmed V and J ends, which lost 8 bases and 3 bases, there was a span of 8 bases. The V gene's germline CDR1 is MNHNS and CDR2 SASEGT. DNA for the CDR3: TGTGCCAGCGGACCCCCCAATCAGCCCCAGCATTTT. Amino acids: CASGPPNQPQHF.

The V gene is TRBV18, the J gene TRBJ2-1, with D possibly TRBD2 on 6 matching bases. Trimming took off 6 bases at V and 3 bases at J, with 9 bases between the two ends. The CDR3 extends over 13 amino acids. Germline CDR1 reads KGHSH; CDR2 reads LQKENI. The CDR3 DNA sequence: TGTGCCAGCTCCGGGACTCTCTACAATGAGCAGTTCTTC. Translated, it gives CASSGTLYNEQFF.

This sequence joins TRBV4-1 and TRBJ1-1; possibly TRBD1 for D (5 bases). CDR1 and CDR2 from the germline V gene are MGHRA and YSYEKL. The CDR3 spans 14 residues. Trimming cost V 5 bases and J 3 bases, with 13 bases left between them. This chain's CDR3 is CASSLDPGYTEAFF. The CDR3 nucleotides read TGCGCCAGCAGCTTGGACCCAGGGTACACTGAAGCTTTCTTT.

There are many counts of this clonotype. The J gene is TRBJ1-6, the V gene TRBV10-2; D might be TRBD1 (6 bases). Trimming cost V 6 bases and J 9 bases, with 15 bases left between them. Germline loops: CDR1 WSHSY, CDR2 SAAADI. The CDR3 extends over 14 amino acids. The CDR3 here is CASSPRGGFSPLHF. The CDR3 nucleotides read TGCGCCAGCAGCCCTAGGGGGGGCTTTTCACCCCTCCACTTT.

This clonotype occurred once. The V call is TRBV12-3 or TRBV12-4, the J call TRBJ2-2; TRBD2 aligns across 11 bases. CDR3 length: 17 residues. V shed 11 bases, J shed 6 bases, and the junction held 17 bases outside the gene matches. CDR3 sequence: CAFSASLAGGFAGELFF. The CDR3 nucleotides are TGTGCCTTCAGTGCGAGCTTAGCGGGAGGGTTTGCCGGGGAGCTGTTTTTT.

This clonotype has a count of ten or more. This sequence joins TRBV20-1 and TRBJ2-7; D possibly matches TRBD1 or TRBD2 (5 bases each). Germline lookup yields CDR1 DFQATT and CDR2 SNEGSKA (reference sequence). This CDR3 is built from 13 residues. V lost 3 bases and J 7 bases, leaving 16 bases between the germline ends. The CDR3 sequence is CSARARGLLEQYF. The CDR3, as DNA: TGCAGTGCTAGGGCGAGGGGCCTACTGGAGCAGTACTTC.

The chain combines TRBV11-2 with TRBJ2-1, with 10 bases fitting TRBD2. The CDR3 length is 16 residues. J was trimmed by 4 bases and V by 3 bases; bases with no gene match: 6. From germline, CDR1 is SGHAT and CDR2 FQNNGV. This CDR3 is CASSLSGGAGYNEQFF. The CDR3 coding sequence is TGTGCCAGCAGCTTGAGCGGGGGGGCCGGGTACAATGAGCAGTTCTTC. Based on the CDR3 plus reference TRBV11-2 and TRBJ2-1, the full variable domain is EAGVAQSPRYKIIEKRQSVAFWCNPISGHATLYWYQQILGQGPKLLIQFQNNGVVDDSQLPKDRFSAERLKGVDSTLKIQPAKLEDSAVYLCASSLSGGAGYNEQFFGPGTRLTVL.